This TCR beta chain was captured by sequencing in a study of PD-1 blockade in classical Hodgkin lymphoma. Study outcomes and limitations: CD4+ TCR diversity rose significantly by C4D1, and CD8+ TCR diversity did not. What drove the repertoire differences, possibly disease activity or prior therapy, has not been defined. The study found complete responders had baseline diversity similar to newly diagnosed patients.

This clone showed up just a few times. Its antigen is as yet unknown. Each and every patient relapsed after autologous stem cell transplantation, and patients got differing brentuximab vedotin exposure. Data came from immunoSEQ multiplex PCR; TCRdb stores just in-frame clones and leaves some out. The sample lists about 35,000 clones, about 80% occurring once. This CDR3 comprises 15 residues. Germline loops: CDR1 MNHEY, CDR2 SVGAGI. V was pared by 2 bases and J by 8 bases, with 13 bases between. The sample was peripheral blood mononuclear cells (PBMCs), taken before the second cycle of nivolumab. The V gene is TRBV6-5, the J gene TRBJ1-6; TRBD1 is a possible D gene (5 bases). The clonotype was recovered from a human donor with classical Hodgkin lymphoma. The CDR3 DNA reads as TGTGCCAGCAGTTACGGCGGGACGACGGATTCACCCCTCCACTTT. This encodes CASSYGGTTDSPLHF.